The sequence of this TCR beta chain was determined in a study of OX40 agonist ivuxolimab in advanced cancers. The study, taken as a whole, reports: There were, on average, more expanded clones in CD8+ T cells than in CD4+.

About this clone itself: Its antigen is currently unknown.

V trimming: 5 bases; J trimming: 3 bases; junction bases outside the gene matches: 7. Germline CDR1 reads MNHEY; CDR2 reads SMNVEV (reference sequence). The CDR3 is made up of 16 amino acids. Prior autoimmune disease or systemic immunosuppression barred patients. Measured with immunoSEQ multiplex PCR; TCRdb has only the in-frame clones, and not every one. The table lists around 34,000 clones, roughly 87% of them singletons. This sequence joins TRBV27 and TRBJ2-2, with 9 positions matching TRBD2. Sequenced material: CD4+ or CD8+ T cells sorted from blood, taken in a trial of the OX40 agonist ivuxolimab. The sequence was collected from an adult with an advanced solid tumor such as melanoma, head and neck, liver or kidney cancer. CDR3 protein: CASSPRASGDTGELFF. CDR3 DNA: TGTGCCAGCAGTCCCCGGGCTAGCGGGGACACCGGGGAGCTGTTTTTT.